What follows is one T cell receptor (beta chain) and its context. The sample is drawn from a study of blood T cell repertoires in COVID-19. Study summary: T cells, B-cell-depleted T cells, or PBMCs provided the cDNA or gDNA that served as material.

Produced via immunoSEQ multiplex PCR; TCRdb's table is partial and in-frame only. This sample has about 210,000 clones, with around nine tenths found just once. The CDR3 loop spans 14 amino acids. V was cut by 3 bases and J by 7 bases, with 15 bases left in between. Germline CDR1 reads LGHNT; CDR2 reads FRNRAP. The sequenced sample consisted of peripheral blood. This receptor was taken from a woman aged 40 to 50 with acute or convalescent COVID-19. The chain recombines TRBV12-5 with TRBJ1-2, with D possibly matching TRBD1 (6 bases). CDR3 DNA: TGTGCTAGTGGTTTCGGTCAGGGGATAGGTGGCTACACCTTC. This gives the protein CASGFGQGIGGYTF.